A selection of T cell receptor beta chains follows, all from one sample in a study of beta chain features in type 1 diabetes. Libraries were prepared by immunoSEQ multiplex PCR; TCRdb keeps only in-frame clonotypes and omits some of them. The sample carries about half a million clones, roughly 30% recorded once. The material sequenced was naive CD4+ T cells from blood. The receptors stem from a man aged 18 to 30 in good health. Each CDR3 is given with its conserved first and last residue. Fields, in order: CDR3 length, D gene, V gene, J gene, clone size, CDR3 protein, CDR3 DNA. A D gene is named only where the DNA matches it firmly. Expanded clones get a size class; other rows say once, few or many, or leave the size out.

length: 13
D: TRBD2
V: TRBV6-1
J: TRBJ2-3
size: NA
CDR3: CASRGASGSGQYF
DNA: TGTGCCAGCCGCGGGGCTAGCGGGAGTGGGCAGTATTTT

length: 15
D: NA
V: TRBV5-1
J: TRBJ2-7
size: NA
CDR3: CASSLVIGGSYEQYF
DNA: TGCGCCAGCAGCTTGGTTATAGGGGGCTCCTACGAGCAGTACTTC

length: 14
D: NA
V: TRBV30
J: TRBJ1-2
size: NA
CDR3: CAWSLGRSFYGYTF
DNA: TGTGCCTGGAGTCTGGGTCGAAGTTTTTATGGCTACACCTTC

length: 13
D: TRBD2
V: TRBV29-1
J: TRBJ2-1
size: few
CDR3: CSVQTSVYNEQFF
DNA: TGCAGCGTCCAGACTAGCGTTTACAATGAGCAGTTCTTC

length: 16
D: TRBD2
V: TRBV5-4
J: TRBJ2-1
size: NA
CDR3: CASSAVGSSGSGEQFF
DNA: TGTGCCAGCAGCGCAGTAGGGTCTAGCGGGAGTGGCGAGCAGTTCTTC

length: 13
D: NA
V: TRBV28
J: TRBJ2-2
size: NA
CDR3: CASSPRFPGELFF
DNA: TGTGCCAGCAGTCCCCGATTCCCCGGGGAGCTGTTTTTT

length: 11
D: NA
V: TRBV20-1
J: TRBJ2-1
size: few
CDR3: CTTGMYNEQFF
DNA: TGCACAACAGGGATGTACAATGAGCAGTTCTTC

length: 14
D: TRBD1
V: TRBV7-9
J: TRBJ1-1
size: NA
CDR3: CASSDRGQTPEAFF
DNA: TGTGCCAGCAGCGACAGGGGGCAGACCCCTGAAGCTTTCTTT

length: 11
D: NA
V: TRBV30
J: TRBJ2-7
size: NA
CDR3: CAWRYGNTQYF
DNA: TGTGCCTGGAGATACGGGAACACGCAGTACTTC

length: 14
D: NA
V: TRBV28
J: TRBJ1-2
size: NA
CDR3: CASSLTTGFTGYTF
DNA: TGTGCCAGCAGTTTAACCACAGGTTTTACCGGCTACACCTTC

length: 12
D: NA
V: TRBV9
J: TRBJ2-7
size: few
CDR3: CASSPYDGEQYF
DNA: TGTGCCAGCAGCCCTTACGATGGGGAGCAGTACTTC

length: 12
D: NA
V: TRBV7-9
J: TRBJ1-1
size: few
CDR3: CASSFGVTEAFF
DNA: TGTGCCAGCAGCTTCGGGGTCACTGAAGCTTTCTTT

length: 13
D: NA
V: TRBV7-9
J: TRBJ2-5
size: NA
CDR3: CASSLSGAETQYF
DNA: TGTGCCAGCAGCTTATCCGGGGCAGAGACCCAGTACTTC

length: 15
D: NA
V: TRBV2
J: TRBJ1-2
size: NA
CDR3: CASSERARDAHGYTF
DNA: TGTGCCAGCAGTGAAAGGGCGCGGGACGCACATGGCTACACCTTC

length: 14
D: NA
V: TRBV19
J: TRBJ1-5
size: NA
CDR3: CASSIRVGDQPQHF
DNA: TGTGCCAGTAGTATCAGGGTGGGGGATCAGCCCCAGCATTTT